The clone carrying this T cell receptor beta chain came up once. The target antigen is unknown. The sample comes from a study of T cell responses to AZD1222 COVID-19 vaccine. Study-level findings and limits: Regions 160-218 and 743-854 dominated among vaccine-associated CD4 TCRs spanning spike. Clonal diversity was possibly underestimated, and white British individuals and females predominated among donors. Seropositivity was recorded at baseline in only 6 or 7 AZD1222 recipients.

Repertoires were generated with immunoSEQ multiplex PCR, while TCRdb's copy carries only in-frame clones and drops some. In the table there are about 130,000 clones, 75% to 95% of which are singletons. This CDR3 is built from 14 residues. The V gene's germline CDR1 is SGHTA and CDR2 FQGNSA. V shed 5 bases and J shed 6 bases, with 16 bases lying between them. The clonotype comes from an adult in good health. The sample was peripheral blood, taken on day 0 of AZD1222 vaccination. This sequence joins TRBV7-2 and TRBJ1-2; D unresolved. CDR3 protein: CASSLGGPANGYTF. CDR3 nucleotides: TGTGCCAGCAGCCTAGGCGGACCGGCAAATGGCTACACCTTC. The whole variable domain, remainder taken from reference TRBV7-2 and TRBJ1-2, is GAGVSQSPSNKVTEKGKDVELRCDPISGHTALYWYRQSLGQGLEFLIYFQGNSAPDKSGLPSDRFSAERTGGSVSTLTIQRTQQEDSAVYLCASSLGGPANGYTFGSGTRLTVV.